These 27 T cell receptor beta chains came from one sample sequenced in a study of T cell clonality in common variable immunodeficiency. The repertoire was sequenced with immunoSEQ multiplex PCR; TCRdb's copy has only in-frame clones and lacks some. The sample shows tens of thousands of clones, no singletons; the ten largest hold around 2.8%. The material sequenced was peripheral blood mononuclear cells. All receptors derive from a person aged 18 to 75 in good health.

The sample holds many counts of this clone. The read terminates 3 residues before the CDR3 end, so the remaining end is supplied by the germline J gene. This sequence joins TRBV5-1 and TRBJ2-1; 9 positions agree with TRBD2. The V segment lost 4 bases and the J segment 5 bases; nucleotides outside the gene matches: 7. CDR3 size: 15 residues. CDR1 is SGHRS and CDR2 is YFSETQ in the germline V gene. The sequenced part of the CDR3 DNA is TGCGCCAGCAGCCCCGGGACTAGCCGAAACAATGAG. Protein sequence: CASSPGTSRNNE. The CDR3 in its entirety is CASSPGTSRNNEQFF.

For this clone: A read error may be the cause here, since a much bigger clone is one base away. The sequence runs out 3 residues before the end of the CDR3; the remainder is reconstructed from the germline J gene. This chain uses TRBV6-2 or TRBV6-3 with TRBJ2-3; TRBD1 matches at 8 bases. Germline V gene data show CDR1 as MNHEY and CDR2 as SVGEGT. CDR3 length: 13 amino acids. Partial CDR3 DNA: TGTGCCAGCAGAGACAGGGGCGGGCAGCCG. Translated: CASRDRGGQP. The entire CDR3 is CASRDRGGQPQYF.

This clone occurred many times. Here the CDR3 reads CAISELGAETQYF. The covered CDR3 bases are TGTGCCATCAGTGAGTTGGGGGCTGAGACC. The rearrangement uses TRBV10-3 and TRBJ2-5; D may be TRBD1 (6 bases). Sequencing ends 3 residues short of the CDR3 end; the germline J gene provides the rest. Germline CDR1 ENHRY, CDR2 SYGVKD. Trimming pared 1 base from V and 5 bases from J, leaving 8 bases between. The CDR3 spans 13 residues.

Points on this clone: This likely reflects a read error, since a far larger clone is one base away. Coverage ceases 3 residues before the CDR3 finishes, and the germline J gene fills in the end. This chain connects TRBV18 to TRBJ2-1; tentative D call: TRBD1 (7 bases). Per the germline V gene, CDR1 is KGHSH and CDR2 is LQKENI. This CDR3 region has 17 residues. The CDR3 here is CASAPGGGQSSYNEQFF. The covered CDR3 bases are TGTGCCAGCGCACCAGGGGGAGGACAGAGCTCCTACAATGAG.

Ten or more counts support this clone. The missing CDR3 end, 3 residues past where the read stops, is filled in from the germline J gene. The V gene is TRBV7-8, the J gene TRBJ1-5; a possible D gene is TRBD1 (6 bases). V lost 1 base, J lost 4 bases, and 20 bases lay in between. The length of the CDR3 is 18 residues. The germline gives CDR1 SGHVS, CDR2 FQNEAQ. The part of the CDR3 DNA that was read is TGTGCCAGCAGCTTAGTAGGGGGGGAGCGAGGAGGGAATCAGCCC. Residues: CASSLVGGERGGNQP. Given in full, the CDR3 is CASSLVGGERGGNQPQHF.

This clone was counted many times. From the germline J gene comes the end of the CDR3, since the read stops 3 residues before it. The gene calls are TRBV7-8 and TRBJ2-7; possible D gene TRBD1, 5 bases. The germline V gene has CDR1 SGHVS and CDR2 FQNEAQ. Trimming pared 5 bases from V and 5 bases from J, leaving 13 bases between. The CDR3 sequence is 13 residues long. The part of the CDR3 DNA that was read is TGTGCCAGCAGCGACCGACAGCGCGACGAG. This codes for CASSDRQRDE. The whole CDR3 region reads CASSDRQRDEQYF. The full variable domain, rest sourced from reference TRBV7-8 and TRBJ2-7, is GAGVSQSPRYKVAKRGQDVALRCDPISGHVSLFWYQQALGQGPEFLTYFQNEAQLDKSGLPSDRFFAERPEGSVSTLKIQRTQQEDSAVYLCASSDRQRDEQYFGPGTRLTVT.

The sample holds many counts of this clone. The sequenced CDR3 bases are TGCGCCAGCATCCGGGACAGCGGGTACAATGAG. Translation: CASIRDSGYNE. The whole CDR3 sequence reads CASIRDSGYNEQFF. The chain employs TRBV5-1 and TRBJ2-1, with a weak D call TRBD1 (7 bases). Read data end 3 residues before the CDR3 end; the end is taken from the germline J gene. This CDR3 has 14 residues. The germline gives CDR1 SGHRS, CDR2 YFSETQ. V was clipped by 6 bases and J by 4 bases, with 14 bases between them.

Many counts were recorded for this clone. The read ends 3 residues before the CDR3 terminus; that terminus is restored from the germline J gene. The genes are TRBV4-1 and TRBJ2-1; 10 bases map to TRBD2. The junction had 7 bases not matched to a gene; V was cut back by 1 base and J by 1 base. Germline V gene lookup returns CDR1 MGHRA and CDR2 YSYEKL. This CDR3 is 18 amino acids long. This chain's CDR3 is CASSQGWQAGGSYNEQFF. Partial CDR3 DNA: TGCGCCAGCAGCCAAGGGTGGCAAGCGGGGGGGTCCTACAATGAG.

The sample holds a few counts of this clone. Coverage ceases 3 residues before the CDR3 finishes, and the germline J gene fills in the end. V is TRBV7-2 and J is TRBJ1-2; no clear D. The CDR3 is 12 residues long. CDR1 SGHTA and CDR2 FQGNSA come from the germline V gene. CDR3: CASSLSSYDYTF. CDR3 bases read: TGTGCCAGCAGCTTATCCTCCTACGAC.

This clone was found many times. The read ends 3 residues shy of where the CDR3 ends; the end is completed using the germline J gene. V and J are TRBV12-3 or TRBV12-4 and TRBJ2-1; D gene uncertain. The CDR3 covers 12 residues. Trimming removed 2 bases at V and 8 bases at J, with 7 bases between. The CDR3 loop reads CASSLTADEQFF. The CDR3 bases that were read are TGTGCCAGCAGTTTAACAGCTGATGAG.

In this sample, this clone turned up many times. The DNA ends 3 residues before the CDR3 does, and the rest of the CDR3 is filled in from the germline J gene. The chain uses TRBV20-1 and TRBJ2-7, with D perhaps TRBD1 (6 bases). CDR1 and CDR2 from the germline V gene are DFQATT and SNEGSKA (reference sequence). V lost 6 bases, J lost 2 bases, and 20 bases lay in between. The CDR3 has 15 residues. The CDR3 reads CSATSSGTSPYEQYF. The sequenced CDR3 bases are TGCAGTGCAACTTCCTCCGGGACAAGCCCCTACGAG.

This clone was found many times. The CDR3 extends 3 residues past the end of the read, so its final part is completed from the germline J gene. The chain couples TRBV7-9 to TRBJ2-5, with TRBD1 identical over 8 bases. Looked up from germline, CDR1 is SEHNR and CDR2 is FQNEAQ (reference sequence). The CDR3 has 12 residues. Unmatched junction bases numbered 1, after V lost 6 bases and J lost 4 bases. Incomplete CDR3 DNA: TGTGCCAGCAGAGACAGGGGAGAGACC. Translated: CASRDRGET. The complete CDR3 sequence is CASRDRGETQYF.

At least ten counts were recorded for this clone. The sequence runs out 3 residues before the end of the CDR3; the remainder is reconstructed from the germline J gene. The chain uses TRBV19 and TRBJ2-3; a weak D match, TRBD1 (6 bases). The CDR3 extends over 13 amino acids. The germline gives CDR1 LNHDA, CDR2 SQIVND (reference sequence). The V gene lost 4 bases and the J gene lost 6 bases, with 11 bases spanning the gap. The sequenced part of the CDR3 DNA is TGTGCCAGTAGTAAGGGGGAGTGGGATACG. Its translation is CASSKGEWDT. The CDR3 as a whole reads CASSKGEWDTQYF.

There are many counts of this clone. The observed sequence ends 3 residues before the CDR3 terminus, with the missing tail filled in from the germline J gene. This rearrangement joins TRBV2 to TRBJ1-1; weak D call: TRBD1 (5 bases). V lost 6 bases to trimming and J lost 7 bases, with 12 bases between them. CDR1 is SNHLY, CDR2 FYNNEI, per germline. The CDR3 consists of 12 residues. The CDR3 region is CASSRRQFEAFF. CDR3 bases read: TGTGCCAGCAGCCGCCGACAGTTTGAA.

This clone has a count of ten or more. The observed sequence ends 3 residues before the CDR3 terminus, with the missing tail filled in from the germline J gene. The chain combines TRBV18 with TRBJ2-7; 7 bases are a match to TRBD1. The V and J ends lost 4 bases and 4 bases, in that order; junction bases with no gene match: 7. CDR3 length: 14 amino acids. The germline CDR1 and CDR2 sequences are KGHSH and LQKENI. The CDR3 is CASSLQDRPYEQYF. The sequenced part of the CDR3 DNA is TGTGCCAGCTCACTTCAGGACAGGCCTTACGAG.

This clone was seen repeatedly, ten times or more. The read is 3 residues too short to cover the CDR3 end, so that end is filled in from the germline J gene. The chain is built from TRBV4-1 and TRBJ2-3; TRBD2 agrees at 7 bases. The germline CDR1 and CDR2 sequences are MGHRA and YSYEKL. CDR3 length: 16 residues. The CDR3 here is CASSQGLVRSRETQYF. The part of the CDR3 DNA that was read is TGCGCCAGCAGCCAAGGTCTAGTAAGGTCGCGGGAGACG.

A word on this clone: The sequenced fragment ends 3 residues before the CDR3 boundary, so the rest is inferred from the germline J gene. The chain joins TRBV19 to TRBJ2-4; perhaps TRBD1 as D (5 bases). CDR3 size: 14 residues. Germline CDR1 is LNHDA and CDR2 is SQIVND (reference sequence). The CDR3 sequence: CASSSLQGSAGQYF. Partial CDR3 DNA: TGTGCCAGTAGTTCCCTCCAGGGAAGTGCTGGT.

Details on this clone: The read gets to within 3 residues of the CDR3 end, and the germline J gene fills in the rest. The gene calls are TRBV30 and TRBJ1-2; perhaps TRBD1 as D (5 bases). CDR3 size: 16 residues. Looked up from germline, CDR1 is GTSNPN and CDR2 is SVGIG (reference sequence). CDR3 DNA (partial): TGTGCCTACTCCGGGACTAGCGGGGTTAGCTCCTACGAC. Translating it yields CAYSGTSGVSSYD. The whole CDR3 is CAYSGTSGVSSYDYTF.

This clone turned up a few times. The CDR3 DNA, read in part, is TGTGCCAGCAGGGGACAGGGAATGTATGGC. Protein sequence: CASRGQGMYG. The full CDR3 protein is CASRGQGMYGYTF. The J gene is TRBJ1-2, the V gene TRBV7-9; 9 bases are shared with TRBD1. The CDR3 end lies 3 residues beyond the end of the read and is filled in from the germline J gene. V lost 6 bases, J lost 5 bases, and 4 bases stayed unmatched. CDR1 and CDR2 from the germline V gene are SEHNR and FQNEAQ (reference sequence). CDR3 length equals 13 residues.

In its sample, this clone was seen many times. The read ends 3 residues early relative to the CDR3; the germline J gene fills the gap. The chain is built from TRBV18 and TRBJ2-7, with TRBD2 matching over 8 bases. Germline V gene lookup returns CDR1 KGHSH and CDR2 LQKENI. J lost 3 bases, V lost 6 bases, and 4 bases had no gene match. This CDR3 comprises 13 residues. This chain's CDR3 is CASSRGGSYEQYF. Partial CDR3 DNA: TGTGCCAGCTCCCGGGGGGGGAGCTACGAG.

This clone was seen only a few times. The CDR3 end falls 3 residues outside the read, so it is completed with the germline J gene. The V gene is TRBV29-1, the J gene TRBJ2-3, with D tentatively TRBD2 (6 bases). There are 18 residues in the CDR3. Germline-derived CDR1 and CDR2 are SQVTM and ANQGSEA. Partial CDR3 DNA: TGCAGCGTTGTTCTATTTGGCTCTTCCACGGGGGACCAAGAGACG. Its protein product is CSVVLFGSSTGDQET. In full, the CDR3 reads CSVVLFGSSTGDQETQYF.

In this sample, this clone turned up many times. The read ends 3 residues early relative to the CDR3; the germline J gene fills the gap. The gene calls are TRBV20-1 and TRBJ2-3, with D unclear. Germline V gives CDR1 DFQATT, CDR2 SNEGSKA (reference sequence). This CDR3 has 18 amino acids. V was shortened by 1 base and J by 2 bases, with 22 bases between the two germline ends. The covered CDR3 bases are TGCAGTGCTAGAGCCCACTATAAGGTAGCTCGGAACACAGATACG. Translated: CSARAHYKVARNTDT. The complete CDR3 reads CSARAHYKVARNTDTQYF.

The table lists this clone with many counts. The CDR3 is cut off 3 residues early in the read; its end comes from the germline J gene. The chain recombines TRBV12-5 with TRBJ2-1; 12 positions agree with TRBD2. V lost 6 bases, J lost 6 bases, and 9 bases stayed unmatched. The CDR3 has 16 amino acids. Germline V lookup: CDR1 LGHNT, CDR2 FRNRAP. CDR3 sequence reads: CASGPGTSGLSNEQFF. The part of the CDR3 DNA that was read is TGTGCTAGTGGACCCGGGACTAGCGGGTTGTCCAATGAG.

This clone has ten or more counts. Read coverage stops 3 residues before the CDR3 terminus; the germline J gene supplies the remainder. The gene calls are TRBV5-1 and TRBJ2-4, with TRBD1 identical over 9 bases. With 1 base clipped from V and 0 bases from J, the junction kept 5 bases outside the gene matches. Germline CDR1 is SGHRS and CDR2 is YFSETQ. This CDR3 is built from 17 residues. This CDR3 is CASSLTGGELAKNIQYF. Partial CDR3 DNA: TGCGCCAGCAGCTTGACAGGGGGCGAGCTAGCCAAAAACATT.

This clone was seen ten or more times. The missing CDR3 end, 3 residues past where the read stops, is filled in from the germline J gene. This rearrangement joins TRBV4-1 to TRBJ2-7; TRBD2 aligns across 7 bases. Germline V lookup: CDR1 MGHRA, CDR2 YSYEKL. After removal of 1 base from V and 1 base from J, the junction contained 4 bases not matched to a gene. The CDR3 covers 15 residues. CDR3 region: CASSQGLGGSYEQYF. Incomplete CDR3 DNA: TGCGCCAGCAGCCAAGGCCTCGGGGGGTCCTACGAG.

This clone has a count of ten or more. The CDR3 is cut off 3 residues early in the read; its end comes from the germline J gene. The rearrangement links TRBV20-1 to TRBJ2-3, with TRBD1 as a possible D gene (6 bases). V lost 6 bases to trimming and J lost 0 bases, with 16 bases between them. Germline CDR1 reads DFQATT; CDR2 reads SNEGSKA (reference sequence). The CDR3 loop spans 15 amino acids. The covered CDR3 bases are TGCAGTGCGCCTGGGACAACGACTAGCACAGATACG. Translation: CSAPGTTTSTDT. The full CDR3 is CSAPGTTTSTDTQYF.

This clone has ten or more counts. The CDR3 is cut off 3 residues early in the read; its end comes from the germline J gene. The V gene is TRBV15, the J gene TRBJ1-2; 7 positions agree with TRBD1. Trimming at V came to 0 bases and at J to 4 bases, leaving 8 bases not matched to a gene. In germline, CDR1 is LNHNV, CDR2 YYDKDF (reference sequence). The CDR3 loop spans 16 amino acids. The CDR3: CATSRDRQPGGYGYTF. Incomplete CDR3 DNA: TGTGCCACCAGCAGAGATCGTCAGCCAGGGGGCTATGGC.